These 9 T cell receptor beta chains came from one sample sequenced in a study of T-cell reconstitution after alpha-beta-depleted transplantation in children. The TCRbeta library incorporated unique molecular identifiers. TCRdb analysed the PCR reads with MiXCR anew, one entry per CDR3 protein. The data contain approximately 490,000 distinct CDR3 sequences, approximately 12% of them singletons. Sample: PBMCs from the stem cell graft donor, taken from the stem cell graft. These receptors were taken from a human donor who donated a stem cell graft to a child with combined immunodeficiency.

As DNA, the CDR3 is TGTGCCAGCCGGACACAATATAGGGGGTCAGATACGCAGTATTTT. This encodes CASRTQYRGSDTQYF. The V call is TRBV2, the J call TRBJ2-3, with D possibly matching TRBD1 (6 bases). CDR1 is SNHLY and CDR2 is FYNNEI in the germline V gene. The CDR3 has 15 amino acids. Trimming pared 8 bases from V and 4 bases from J, leaving 19 bases between.

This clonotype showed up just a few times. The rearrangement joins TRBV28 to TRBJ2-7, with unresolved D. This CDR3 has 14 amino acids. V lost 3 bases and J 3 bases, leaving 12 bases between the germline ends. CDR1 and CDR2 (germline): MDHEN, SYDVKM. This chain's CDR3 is CASSFYRAFYEQYF. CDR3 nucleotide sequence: TGTGCCAGCAGTTTCTACCGGGCGTTCTACGAGCAGTACTTC.

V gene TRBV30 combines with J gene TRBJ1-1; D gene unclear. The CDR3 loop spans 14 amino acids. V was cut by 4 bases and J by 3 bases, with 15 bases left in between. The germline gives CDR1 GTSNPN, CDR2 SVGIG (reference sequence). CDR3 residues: CAWTRSQLYTEAFF. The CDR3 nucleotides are TGTGCCTGGACCCGCAGCCAGTTGTACACTGAAGCTTTCTTT. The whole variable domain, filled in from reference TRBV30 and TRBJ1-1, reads SQTIHQWPATLVQPVGSPLSLECTVEGTSNPNLYWYRQAAGRGLQLLFYSVGIGQISSEVPQNLSASRPQDRQFILSSKKLLLSDSGFYLCAWTRSQLYTEAFFGQGTRLTVV.

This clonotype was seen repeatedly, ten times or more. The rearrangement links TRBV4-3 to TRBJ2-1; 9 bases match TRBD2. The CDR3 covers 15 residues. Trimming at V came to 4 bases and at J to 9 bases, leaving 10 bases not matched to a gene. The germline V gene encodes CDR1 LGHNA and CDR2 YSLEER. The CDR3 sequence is CASSPDAGGRGEQFF. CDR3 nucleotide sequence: TGCGCCAGCAGCCCCGATGCGGGGGGGAGAGGTGAGCAGTTCTTC.

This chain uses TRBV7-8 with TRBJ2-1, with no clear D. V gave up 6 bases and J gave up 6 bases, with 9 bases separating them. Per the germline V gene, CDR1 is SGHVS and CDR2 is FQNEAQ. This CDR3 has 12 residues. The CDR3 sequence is CASSIRTNEQFF. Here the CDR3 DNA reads TGTGCCAGCAGTATCCGGACCAATGAGCAGTTCTTC.

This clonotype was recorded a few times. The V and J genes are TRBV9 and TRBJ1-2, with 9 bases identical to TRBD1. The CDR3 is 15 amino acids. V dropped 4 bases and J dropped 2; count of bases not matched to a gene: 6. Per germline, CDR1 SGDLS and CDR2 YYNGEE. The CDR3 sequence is CASSPTGTGNYGYTF. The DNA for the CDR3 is TGTGCCAGCAGCCCTACCGGGACAGGGAACTATGGCTACACCTTC.

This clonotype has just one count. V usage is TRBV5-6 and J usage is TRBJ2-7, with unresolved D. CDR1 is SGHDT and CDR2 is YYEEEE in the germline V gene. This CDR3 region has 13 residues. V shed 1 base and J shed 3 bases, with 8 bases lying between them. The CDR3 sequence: CASSLNVGYEQYF. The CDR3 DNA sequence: TGTGCCAGCAGCTTGAATGTCGGCTACGAGCAGTACTTC.

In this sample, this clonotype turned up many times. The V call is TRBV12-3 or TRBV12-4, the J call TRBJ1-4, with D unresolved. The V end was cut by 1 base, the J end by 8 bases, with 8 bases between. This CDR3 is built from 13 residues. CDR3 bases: TGTGCCAGCAGTTTAGAGATGGGGGAAAAACTGTTTTTT. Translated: CASSLEMGEKLFF.

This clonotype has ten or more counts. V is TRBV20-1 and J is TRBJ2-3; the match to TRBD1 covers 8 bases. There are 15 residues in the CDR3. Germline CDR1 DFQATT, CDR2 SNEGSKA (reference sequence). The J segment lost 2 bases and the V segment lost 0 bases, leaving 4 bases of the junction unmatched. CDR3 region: CSARDGQGYTDTQYF. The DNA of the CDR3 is TGCAGTGCTAGAGACGGACAGGGTTACACAGATACGCAGTATTTT.